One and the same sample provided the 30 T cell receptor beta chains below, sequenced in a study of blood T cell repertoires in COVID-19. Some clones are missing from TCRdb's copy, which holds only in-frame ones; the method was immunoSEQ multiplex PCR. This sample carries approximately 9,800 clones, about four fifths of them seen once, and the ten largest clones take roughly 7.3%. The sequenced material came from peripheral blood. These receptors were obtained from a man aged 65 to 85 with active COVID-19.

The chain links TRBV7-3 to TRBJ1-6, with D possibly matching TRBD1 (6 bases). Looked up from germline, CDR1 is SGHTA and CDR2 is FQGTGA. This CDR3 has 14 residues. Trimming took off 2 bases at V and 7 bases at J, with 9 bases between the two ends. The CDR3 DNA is TGTGCCAGCAGCTTACAGGGGACGAATTCACCCCTCCACTTT. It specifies CASSLQGTNSPLHF.

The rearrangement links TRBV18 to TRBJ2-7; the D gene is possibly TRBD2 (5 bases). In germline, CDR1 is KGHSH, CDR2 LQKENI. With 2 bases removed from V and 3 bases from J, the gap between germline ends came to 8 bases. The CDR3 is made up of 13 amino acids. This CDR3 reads CASSPSSGYEQYF. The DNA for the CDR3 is TGTGCCAGCTCACCATCCAGCGGCTACGAGCAGTACTTC.

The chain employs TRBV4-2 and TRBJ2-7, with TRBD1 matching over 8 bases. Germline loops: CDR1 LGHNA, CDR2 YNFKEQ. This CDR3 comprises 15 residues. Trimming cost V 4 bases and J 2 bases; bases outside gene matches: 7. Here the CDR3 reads CASSLERQGTYEQYF. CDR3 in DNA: TGTGCCAGCAGCCTCGAGAGACAGGGGACCTACGAGCAGTACTTC.

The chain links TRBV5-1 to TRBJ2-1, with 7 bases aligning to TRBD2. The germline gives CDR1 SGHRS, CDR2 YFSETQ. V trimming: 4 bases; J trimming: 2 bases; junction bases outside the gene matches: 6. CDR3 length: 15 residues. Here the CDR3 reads CASSPGTKTYNEQFF. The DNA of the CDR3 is TGCGCCAGCAGCCCCGGGACTAAAACCTACAATGAGCAGTTCTTC.

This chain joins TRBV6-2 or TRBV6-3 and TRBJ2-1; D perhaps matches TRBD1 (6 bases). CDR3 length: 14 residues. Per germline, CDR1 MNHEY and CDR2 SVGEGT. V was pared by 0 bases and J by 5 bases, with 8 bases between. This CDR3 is CASSYSGHHNEQFF. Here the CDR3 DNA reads TGTGCCAGCAGTTACTCGGGACACCACAATGAGCAGTTCTTC.

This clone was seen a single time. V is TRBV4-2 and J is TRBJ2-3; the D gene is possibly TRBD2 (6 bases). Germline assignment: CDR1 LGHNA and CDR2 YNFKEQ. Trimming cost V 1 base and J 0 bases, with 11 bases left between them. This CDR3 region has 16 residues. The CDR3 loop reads CASSQGGDFSTDTQYF. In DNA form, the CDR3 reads TGTGCCAGCAGCCAAGGAGGGGACTTTAGCACAGATACGCAGTATTTT.

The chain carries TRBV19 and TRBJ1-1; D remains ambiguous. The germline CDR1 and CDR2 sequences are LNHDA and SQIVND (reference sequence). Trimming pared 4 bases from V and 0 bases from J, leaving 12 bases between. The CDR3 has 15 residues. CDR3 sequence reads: CASSNRRMMNTEAFF. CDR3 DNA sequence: TGTGCCAGTAGTAATCGCAGGATGATGAACACTGAAGCTTTCTTT.

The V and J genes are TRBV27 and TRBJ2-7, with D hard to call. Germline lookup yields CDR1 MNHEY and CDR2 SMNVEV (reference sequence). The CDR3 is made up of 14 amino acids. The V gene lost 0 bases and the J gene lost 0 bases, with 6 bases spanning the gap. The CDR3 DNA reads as TGTGCCAGCAGTTTATCGTCTACCTCCTACGAGCAGTACTTC. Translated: CASSLSSTSYEQYF.

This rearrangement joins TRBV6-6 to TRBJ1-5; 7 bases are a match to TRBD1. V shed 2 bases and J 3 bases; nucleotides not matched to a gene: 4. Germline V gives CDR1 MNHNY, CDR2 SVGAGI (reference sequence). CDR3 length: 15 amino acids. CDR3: CASSYGQGDNQPQHF. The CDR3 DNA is TGTGCCAGCAGTTACGGGCAGGGGGACAATCAGCCCCAGCATTTT.

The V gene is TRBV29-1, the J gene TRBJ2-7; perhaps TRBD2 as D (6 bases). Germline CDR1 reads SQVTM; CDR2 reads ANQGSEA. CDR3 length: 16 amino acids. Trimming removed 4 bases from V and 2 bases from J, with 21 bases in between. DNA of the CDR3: TGCAGCGTTGTCGCCGCAACCGGGACTGATGCCTACGAGCAGTACTTC. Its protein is CSVVAATGTDAYEQYF.

The CDR3 DNA reads as TGTGCCAGCAGGCCTTCTACGGGAGGGAAAGACGAGCAGTACTTC. Protein product: CASRPSTGGKDEQYF. This chain links TRBV6-5 with TRBJ2-7, with 8 nucleotides matching TRBD2. Germline CDR1 is MNHEY and CDR2 is SVGAGI. This CDR3 region has 15 residues. V lost 6 bases to trimming and J lost 5 bases; unmatched junction nucleotides: 12.

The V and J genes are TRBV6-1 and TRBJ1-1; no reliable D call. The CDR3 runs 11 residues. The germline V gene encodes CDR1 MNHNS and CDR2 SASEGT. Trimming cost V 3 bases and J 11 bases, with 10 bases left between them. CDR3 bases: TGTGCCAGCAGTGACAGACGGGTGGCTTTCTTT. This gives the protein CASSDRRVAFF.

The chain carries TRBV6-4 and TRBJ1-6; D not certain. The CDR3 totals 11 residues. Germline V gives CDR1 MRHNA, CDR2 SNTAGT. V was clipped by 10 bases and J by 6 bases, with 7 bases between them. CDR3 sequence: CAISPNSPLHF. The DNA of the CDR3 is TGTGCCATCTCTCCTAATTCACCCCTCCACTTT.

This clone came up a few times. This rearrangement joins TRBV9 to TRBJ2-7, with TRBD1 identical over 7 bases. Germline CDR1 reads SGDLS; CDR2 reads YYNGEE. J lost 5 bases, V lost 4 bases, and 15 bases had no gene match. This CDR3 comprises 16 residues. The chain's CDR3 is CASSSNSGTVLDEQYF. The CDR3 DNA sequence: TGTGCCAGCAGCTCAAACTCCGGGACAGTCTTAGACGAGCAGTACTTC.

This CDR3 reads CASSLGLANYEQYF. CDR3 bases: TGTGCCAGCAGCTTAGGACTAGCCAACTACGAGCAGTACTTC. The V and J genes are TRBV11-1 and TRBJ2-7; 7 bases are shared with TRBD2. J gave up 3 bases and V 1 base, and 3 bases lay outside the gene matches. Germline CDR1 and CDR2: SGHAT and FQDESV (reference sequence). The CDR3 extends over 14 amino acids.

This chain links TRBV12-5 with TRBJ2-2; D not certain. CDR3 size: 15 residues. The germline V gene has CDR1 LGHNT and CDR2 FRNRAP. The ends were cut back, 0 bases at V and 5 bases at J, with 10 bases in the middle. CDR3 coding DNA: TGTGCTAGTGGTTTGGTACCGGGTGGAACCGGGGAGCTGTTTTTT. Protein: CASGLVPGGTGELFF.

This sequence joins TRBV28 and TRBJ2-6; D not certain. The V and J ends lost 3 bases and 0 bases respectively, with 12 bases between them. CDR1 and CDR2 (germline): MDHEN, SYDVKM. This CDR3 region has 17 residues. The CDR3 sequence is CASSFSRRLSGANVLTF. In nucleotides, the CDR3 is TGTGCCAGCAGTTTCAGCAGGCGTCTCTCTGGGGCCAACGTCCTGACTTTC.

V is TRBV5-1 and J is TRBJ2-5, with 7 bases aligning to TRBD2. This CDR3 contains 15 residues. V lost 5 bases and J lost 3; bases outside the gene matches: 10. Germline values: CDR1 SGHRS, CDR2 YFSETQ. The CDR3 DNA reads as TGCGCCAGCAGGGCAACGGGAGGTTGGGAAGAGACCCAGTACTTC. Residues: CASRATGGWEETQYF.

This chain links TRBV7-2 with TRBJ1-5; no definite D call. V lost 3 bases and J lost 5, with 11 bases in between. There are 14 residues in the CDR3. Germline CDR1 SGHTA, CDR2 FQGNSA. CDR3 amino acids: CASSFSSGDQPQHF. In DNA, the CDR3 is TGTGCCAGCAGCTTTTCTTCGGGAGATCAGCCCCAGCATTTT. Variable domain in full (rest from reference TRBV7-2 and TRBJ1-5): GAGVSQSPSNKVTEKGKDVELRCDPISGHTALYWYRQSLGQGLEFLIYFQGNSAPDKSGLPSDRFSAERTGGSVSTLTIQRTQQEDSAVYLCASSFSSGDQPQHFGDGTRLSIL.

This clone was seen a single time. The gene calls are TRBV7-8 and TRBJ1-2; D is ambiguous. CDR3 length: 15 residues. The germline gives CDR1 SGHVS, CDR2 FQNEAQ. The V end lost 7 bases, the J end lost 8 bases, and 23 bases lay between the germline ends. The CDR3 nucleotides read TGTGCCAGCACCCACCGACTAGATATGGCTATGGGCTACACCTTC. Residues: CASTHRLDMAMGYTF.

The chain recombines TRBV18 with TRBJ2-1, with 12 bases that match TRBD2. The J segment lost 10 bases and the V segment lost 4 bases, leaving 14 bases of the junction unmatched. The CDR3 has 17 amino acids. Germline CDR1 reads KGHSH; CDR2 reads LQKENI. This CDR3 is CASSLRVGTSGSGEQFF. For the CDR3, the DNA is TGTGCCAGCTCACTCCGAGTAGGGACTAGCGGGTCAGGGGAGCAGTTCTTC.

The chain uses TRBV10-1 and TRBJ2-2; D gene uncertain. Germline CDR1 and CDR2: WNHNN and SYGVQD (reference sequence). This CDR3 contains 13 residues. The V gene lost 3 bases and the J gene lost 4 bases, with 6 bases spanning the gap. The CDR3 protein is CASSDVSTGELFF. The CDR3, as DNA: TGCGCCAGCAGTGATGTGAGCACCGGGGAGCTGTTTTTT.

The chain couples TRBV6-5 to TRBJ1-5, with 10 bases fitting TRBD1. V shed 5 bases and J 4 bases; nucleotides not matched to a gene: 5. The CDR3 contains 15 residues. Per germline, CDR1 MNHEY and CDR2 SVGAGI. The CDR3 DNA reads TGTGCCAGCAGTCCCGACAGGGGGCGGAATCAGCCCCAGCATTTT. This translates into CASSPDRGRNQPQHF.

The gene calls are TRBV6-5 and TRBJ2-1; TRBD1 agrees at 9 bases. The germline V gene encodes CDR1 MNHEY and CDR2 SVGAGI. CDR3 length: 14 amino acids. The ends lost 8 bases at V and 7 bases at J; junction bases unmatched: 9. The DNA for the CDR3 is TGTGCCAGCGAAGGACAGGGGTCATGGAATGAGCAGTTCTTC. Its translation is CASEGQGSWNEQFF.

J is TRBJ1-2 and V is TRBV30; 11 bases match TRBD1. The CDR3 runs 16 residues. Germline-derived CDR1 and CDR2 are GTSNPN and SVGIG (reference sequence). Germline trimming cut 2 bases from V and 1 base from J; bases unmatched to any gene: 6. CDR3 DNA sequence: TGTGCCTGGAGTTCCGGGACAGGGGGTTTTAACTATGGCTACACCTTC. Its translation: CAWSSGTGGFNYGYTF.

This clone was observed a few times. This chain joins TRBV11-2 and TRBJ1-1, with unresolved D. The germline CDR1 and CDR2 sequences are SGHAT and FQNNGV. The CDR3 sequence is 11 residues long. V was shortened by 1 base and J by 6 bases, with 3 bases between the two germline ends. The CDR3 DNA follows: TGTGCCAGCAGCTTAGCGGCTGAAGCTTTCTTT. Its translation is CASSLAAEAFF. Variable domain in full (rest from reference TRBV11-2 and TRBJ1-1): EAGVAQSPRYKIIEKRQSVAFWCNPISGHATLYWYQQILGQGPKLLIQFQNNGVVDDSQLPKDRFSAERLKGVDSTLKIQPAKLEDSAVYLCASSLAAEAFFGQGTRLTVV.

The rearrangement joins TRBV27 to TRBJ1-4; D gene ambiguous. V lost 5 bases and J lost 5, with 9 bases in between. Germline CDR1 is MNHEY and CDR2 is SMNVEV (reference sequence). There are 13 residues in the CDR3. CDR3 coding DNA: TGTGCCAGCAGTGGGCAGATAAATGAAAAACTGTTTTTT. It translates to CASSGQINEKLFF.

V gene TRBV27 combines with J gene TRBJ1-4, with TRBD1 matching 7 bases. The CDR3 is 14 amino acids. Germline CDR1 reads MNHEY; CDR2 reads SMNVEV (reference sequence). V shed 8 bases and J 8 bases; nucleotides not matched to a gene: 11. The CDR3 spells CASSTGQWTEKLFF. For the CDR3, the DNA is TGTGCCAGCTCTACGGGACAGTGGACCGAAAAACTGTTTTTT.

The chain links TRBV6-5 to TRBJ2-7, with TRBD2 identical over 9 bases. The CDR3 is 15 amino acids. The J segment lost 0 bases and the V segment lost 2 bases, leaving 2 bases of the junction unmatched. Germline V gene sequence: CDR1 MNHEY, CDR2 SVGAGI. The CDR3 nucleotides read TGTGCCAGCAGTTACGAACTAGCGGGCTCCTACGAGCAGTACTTC. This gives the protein CASSYELAGSYEQYF.

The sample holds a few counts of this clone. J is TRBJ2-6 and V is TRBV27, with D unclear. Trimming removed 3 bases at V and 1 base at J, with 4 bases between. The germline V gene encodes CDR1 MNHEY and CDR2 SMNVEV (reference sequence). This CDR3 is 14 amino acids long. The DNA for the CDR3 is TGTGCCAGCAGTTTCTTGTCTGGGGCCAACGTCCTGACTTTC. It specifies CASSFLSGANVLTF.